Following are 32 T cell receptor beta chains from one sample sequenced in a study of vaccination effects on CD4 cells after COVID-19. Sequencing used immunoSEQ multiplex PCR; TCRdb keeps in-frame clones, though not all of them. The top ten clones hold over 25% of a sample with 35,000 to 55,000 clones, roughly 65% of them seen once. Their antigens remain unidentified. Before sequencing took place, the ViraFEST assay used viral peptide pools to expand antigen-specific CD4+ T cells. At the end of about 9 days of culture, CD4+ T cells were isolated. It was between March and December 2020 that the person had a SARS-CoV-2 infection confirmed by PCR. Here the sequenced sample was CD4+ T cells from PBMCs cultured with a peptide pool, taken before COVID-19 vaccination. Receptors were obtained from a human donor who had a prior SARS-CoV-2 infection.

The rearrangement uses TRBV19 and TRBJ1-2; D is undetermined. Trimming stripped 1 base from V and 2 bases from J, with 8 bases between. The CDR3 consists of 14 residues. Germline CDR1 is LNHDA and CDR2 is SQIVND (reference sequence). CDR3 sequence reads: CASSIGTENYGYTF. The CDR3 nucleotides read TGTGCCAGTAGTATAGGGACCGAGAACTATGGCTACACCTTC.

V gene TRBV2 combines with J gene TRBJ2-7; D gene uncertain. The CDR3 has 17 residues. Germline-derived CDR1 and CDR2 are SNHLY and FYNNEI. The ends were cut back, 1 base at V and 2 bases at J, with 18 bases in the middle. The CDR3 coding sequence is TGTGCCAGCAGTGAAGGAGGCTGGGTAGCAGATACCTACGAGCAGTACTTC. Translated, it gives CASSEGGWVADTYEQYF. Filled out from reference TRBV2 and TRBJ2-7, the complete variable domain reads EPEVTQTPSHQVTQMGQEVILRCVPISNHLYFYWYRQILGQKVEFLVSFYNNEISEKSEIFDDQFSVERPDGSNFTLKIRSTKLEDSAMYFCASSEGGWVADTYEQYFGPGTRLTVT.

V usage is TRBV12-5 and J usage is TRBJ2-7; D ambiguous. V lost 0 bases to trimming and J lost 1 base, with 10 bases between them. Germline lookup yields CDR1 LGHNT and CDR2 FRNRAP. The CDR3 loop spans 15 amino acids. The DNA of the CDR3 is TGTGCTAGTGGTTTGGTACCCGCCAGGTCCTACGAGCAGTACTTC. This translates into CASGLVPARSYEQYF.

This clone has a single count. The chain employs TRBV9 and TRBJ2-5; no clear D gene. CDR3 length: 13 amino acids. Germline CDR1 reads SGDLS; CDR2 reads YYNGEE. The V end lost 0 bases, the J end lost 1 base, and 4 bases lay between the germline ends. The DNA for the CDR3 is TGTGCCAGCAGCGTAGACACCCAAGAGACCCAGTACTTC. This sequence encodes CASSVDTQETQYF.

The rearrangement joins TRBV5-1 to TRBJ2-3, with no clear D. V lost 1 base to trimming and J lost 2 bases, with 8 bases between them. Germline V gene data show CDR1 as SGHRS and CDR2 as YFSETQ. The CDR3 extends over 14 amino acids. The chain's CDR3 is CASSLLNPTDTQYF. CDR3 sequence (DNA): TGCGCCAGCAGCTTGCTCAACCCCACAGATACGCAGTATTTT.

The chain couples TRBV18 to TRBJ1-2, with unresolved D. The germline gives CDR1 KGHSH, CDR2 LQKENI. V was clipped by 4 bases and J by 4 bases, with 10 bases between them. The CDR3 extends over 13 amino acids. CDR3 nucleotide sequence: TGTGCCAGCTCACTTCTGGGATTCTATGGCTACACCTTC. Its protein product is CASSLLGFYGYTF. Full variable domain (outside the CDR3, taken from reference TRBV18 and TRBJ1-2): NAGVMQNPRHLVRRRGQEARLRCSPMKGHSHVYWYRQLPEEGLKFMVYLQKENIIDESGMPKERFSAEFPKEGPSILRIQQVVRGDSAAYFCASSLLGFYGYTFGSGTRLTVV.

V usage is TRBV5-4 and J usage is TRBJ2-3, with 9 positions matching TRBD1. This CDR3 has 15 amino acids. The germline gives CDR1 SGHNT, CDR2 YYREEE (reference sequence). V shed 2 bases, J shed 0 bases, and the junction held 1 base outside the gene matches. This chain's CDR3 is CASSFGQGSTDTQYF. CDR3 in DNA: TGTGCCAGCAGCTTTGGACAGGGGAGCACAGATACGCAGTATTTT.

V and J are TRBV24-1 and TRBJ2-1, with 16 positions matching TRBD2. CDR1 is KGHDR and CDR2 is SFDVKD in the germline V gene. The CDR3 runs to 18 residues. Unmatched junction bases numbered 8, after V lost 4 bases and J lost 6 bases. This CDR3 is CATSEGTSGRATFNEQFF. The CDR3 nucleotides read TGTGCCACCAGTGAGGGGACTAGCGGGAGGGCAACTTTCAATGAGCAGTTCTTC.

The rearrangement joins TRBV21-1 to TRBJ2-6; the table calls TRBD1, which could not be checked here. TRBV21-1 is termed a pseudogene. This CDR3 has 18 amino acids. Here the CDR3 reads CASSKSAGGNSGANVLTF. The CDR3 DNA is TGTGCCAGCAGCAAATCGGCAGGGGGCAACTCTGGGGCCAACGTCCTGACTTTC.

The chain uses TRBV21-1 and TRBJ1-6; the table's D gene call, TRBD1, was not cross checked with the DNA. TRBV21-1 is a known pseudogene. The CDR3 runs 18 residues. The CDR3 reads CASSKDREHDSYNSPLHF. The CDR3 DNA follows: TGTGCCAGCAGCAAGGACAGGGAACACGATTCCTATAATTCACCCCTCCACTTT.

This rearrangement joins TRBV15 to TRBJ1-1; weak D call: TRBD1 (5 bases). This CDR3 is 16 amino acids long. The germline V and J ends were trimmed by 4 bases and 1 base, with 16 bases remaining between them. Germline CDR1 is LNHNV and CDR2 is YYDKDF (reference sequence). In DNA, the CDR3 is TGTGCCACCAGCACAGCCACGACAGATCGGAACACTGAAGCTTTCTTT. Translating gives CATSTATTDRNTEAFF. The entire variable domain, with the rest obtained from reference TRBV15 and TRBJ1-1, is as follows: DAMVIQNPRYQVTQFGKPVTLSCSQTLNHNVMYWYQQKSSQAPKLLFHYYDKDFNNEADTPDNFQSRRPNTSFCFLDIRSPGLGDTAMYLCATSTATTDRNTEAFFGQGTRLTVV.

The chain joins TRBV29-1 to TRBJ1-1; TRBD1 might be the D (5 bases). The germline V and J ends were trimmed by 0 bases and 3 bases, with 8 bases remaining between them. This CDR3 spans 13 amino acids. Germline V lookup: CDR1 SQVTM, CDR2 ANQGSEA. The CDR3 DNA follows: TGCAGCGTTGAAGAAGACAGCTACACTGAAGCTTTCTTT. Translation: CSVEEDSYTEAFF.

This chain joins TRBV11-2 and TRBJ1-1; maybe TRBD1 (5 bases). The length of the CDR3 is 15 residues. V was trimmed by 5 bases and J by 5 bases, leaving 18 bases between them. Germline V lookup: CDR1 SGHAT, CDR2 FQNNGV. This chain's CDR3 is CASSLNGGEGTEAFF. The CDR3 DNA is TGTGCCAGCAGCCTCAATGGGGGGGAAGGTACTGAAGCTTTCTTT.

This chain connects TRBV3-1 (or the pseudogene TRBV3-2) to TRBJ1-2; D uncertain. The CDR3 spans 16 residues. Per germline, CDR1 LGHDT and CDR2 YNNKEL (reference sequence). Trimming pared 0 bases from V and 2 bases from J, leaving 13 bases between. Here the CDR3 reads CASSQDYPPRNYGYTF. Here the CDR3 DNA reads TGTGCCAGCAGCCAAGATTACCCGCCGAGGAACTATGGCTACACCTTC.

This clone turned up a few times. The chain links TRBV25-1 to TRBJ2-2, with 10 bases matching TRBD1. The length of the CDR3 is 17 residues. The trim removed 3 bases at V and 5 bases at J, leaving 9 bases unmatched. Germline V CDR1 and CDR2: MGHDK, SYGVNS. Here the CDR3 reads CASSDTRGQGMTGELFF. The CDR3, as DNA: TGTGCCAGCAGTGATACTAGGGGACAGGGGATGACCGGGGAGCTGTTTTTT.

This sequence joins TRBV19 and TRBJ2-2, with 7 nucleotides matching TRBD1. Germline V CDR1 and CDR2: LNHDA, SQIVND (reference sequence). V lost 6 bases to trimming and J lost 3 bases; unmatched junction nucleotides: 4. The CDR3 has 14 residues. CDR3 residues: CASRRDRDTGELFF. CDR3 nucleotide sequence: TGTGCCAGTAGGCGAGACAGGGACACCGGGGAGCTGTTTTTT.

The CDR3, as DNA: TGTGCCAGCAGCTTAAATCCGTCCGACGAGCAGTACTTC. It codes for CASSLNPSDEQYF. V usage is TRBV7-3 and J usage is TRBJ2-7; D remains unclear. CDR1 and CDR2 from the germline V gene are SGHTA and FQGTGA. The CDR3 consists of 13 residues. V was pared by 1 base and J by 5 bases, with 9 bases between.

This clone was detected a few times. The V call is TRBV11-3, the J call TRBJ1-6; D possibly corresponds to TRBD1 (6 bases). Germline-derived CDR1 and CDR2 are SGHNT and YENEEA. Trimming shortened V by 5 bases and J by 10 bases, and 15 bases separated the two germline ends. CDR3 length: 14 residues. CDR3 protein: CASSPQGLLSPLHF. CDR3 coding DNA: TGTGCCAGCAGCCCTCAGGGGCTTCTGTCACCCCTCCACTTT.

The chain employs TRBV10-1 and TRBJ2-3, with 14 bases that match TRBD2. Germline CDR1 reads WNHNN; CDR2 reads SYGVQD (reference sequence). This CDR3 is built from 23 residues. V shed 0 bases, J shed 0 bases, and the junction held 17 bases outside the gene matches. The CDR3 DNA reads TGCGCCAGCAGTGAGTCCTGGACTAGCGGGGGGAACTACCCACGAGCTAGCACAGATACGCAGTATTTT. Encoded protein: CASSESWTSGGNYPRASTDTQYF.

This clone was counted many times. V gene TRBV2 combines with J gene TRBJ1-1; 8 bases match TRBD1. Germline loops: CDR1 SNHLY, CDR2 FYNNEI. With 6 bases clipped from V and 5 bases from J, the junction kept 8 bases outside the gene matches. The CDR3 is 14 residues long. The CDR3 bases are TGTGCCAGCAGGGACAGGGTGCTTACAACTGAAGCTTTCTTT. This gives the protein CASRDRVLTTEAFF.

The rearrangement links TRBV19 to TRBJ2-7; D may be TRBD1 or TRBD2 (7 bases each). V was pared by 4 bases and J by 5 bases, with 15 bases between. This CDR3 is built from 14 residues. The germline V gene encodes CDR1 LNHDA and CDR2 SQIVND (reference sequence). CDR3 nucleotide sequence: TGTGCCAGTAGTAGCAGGGGGGGAGTGAACGAGCAGTACTTC. Amino acids: CASSSRGGVNEQYF.

This clone appeared once. J is TRBJ2-7 and V is TRBV11-2, with TRBD1 matching 8 bases. In germline, CDR1 is SGHAT, CDR2 FQNNGV. The V and J ends lost 1 base and 3 bases, in that order; junction bases with no gene match: 2. There are 14 residues in the CDR3. CDR3 sequence: CASSLVTGGYEQYF. The CDR3 nucleotides read TGTGCCAGCAGCTTAGTCACAGGGGGCTACGAGCAGTACTTC.

The chain joins TRBV9 to TRBJ2-1; the D gene could be TRBD1 or TRBD2 (5 bases each). Germline assignment: CDR1 SGDLS and CDR2 YYNGEE. V lost 4 bases and J 4 bases, leaving 18 bases between the germline ends. The length of the CDR3 is 16 residues. CDR3 DNA sequence: TGTGCCAGCAGCACCAAGGGACGGAGGATTTACAATGAGCAGTTCTTC. Its translation is CASSTKGRRIYNEQFF.

This clone was observed a handful of times. The chain joins TRBV15 to TRBJ2-7; 7 bases match TRBD2. The length of the CDR3 is 15 residues. Germline V gene lookup returns CDR1 LNHNV and CDR2 YYDKDF (reference sequence). The V segment lost 1 base and the J segment 2 bases; nucleotides outside the gene matches: 5. This CDR3 reads CATSRGVAGTYEQYF. The CDR3 DNA follows: TGTGCCACCAGCAGAGGGGTAGCGGGCACCTACGAGCAGTACTTC.

The V call is TRBV7-9, the J call TRBJ1-2; a possible D gene is TRBD1 (5 bases). The CDR3 is made up of 17 amino acids. In germline, CDR1 is SEHNR, CDR2 FQNEAQ (reference sequence). V was shortened by 5 bases and J by 8 bases, with 27 bases between the two germline ends. In DNA, the CDR3 is TGTGCCAGCAGCCGCTCCCGGACATGGGAAGGCGGAAGAGGCTACACCTTC. This gives the protein CASSRSRTWEGGRGYTF.

V and J are TRBV5-8 and TRBJ1-6, with 9 bases lining up with TRBD1. The germline V gene encodes CDR1 SGHTS and CDR2 YDEGEE. After removal of 6 bases from V and 7 bases from J, the junction contained 5 bases not matched to a gene. The CDR3 extends over 14 amino acids. The CDR3 DNA reads TGTGCCAGCAACCGACAGGGGGTGAATTCACCCCTCCACTTT. As protein: CASNRQGVNSPLHF.

CDR3 region: CASSVGLMSAREETQYF. DNA of the CDR3: TGTGCCAGCAGCGTAGGCCTTATGAGCGCCCGGGAAGAGACCCAGTACTTC. The chain couples TRBV11-3 to TRBJ2-5; D uncertain. V lost 5 bases and J lost 3, with 22 bases in between. The germline V gene has CDR1 SGHNT and CDR2 YENEEA. The CDR3 runs 17 residues.

This clone was picked up one time. This chain uses TRBV11-3 with TRBJ1-2, with D possibly matching TRBD1 (5 bases). CDR3 length: 15 amino acids. The V gene lost 0 bases and the J gene lost 6 bases, with 14 bases spanning the gap. The V gene's germline CDR1 is SGHNT and CDR2 YENEEA. For the CDR3, the DNA is TGTGCCAGCAGCTTAGATCTGGGGACGTCGGATGGCTACACCTTC. It translates to CASSLDLGTSDGYTF.

This chain links TRBV9 with TRBJ2-5; D is undetermined. From germline, CDR1 is SGDLS and CDR2 YYNGEE. This CDR3 has 13 amino acids. V dropped 3 bases and J dropped 1 base, with 7 bases sitting between them. The CDR3 DNA reads as TGTGCCAGCAGCGGGAACCCCCAAGAGACCCAGTACTTC. Translation: CASSGNPQETQYF.

The V call is TRBV5-4, the J call TRBJ2-1; D might be TRBD1 or TRBD2, each matching 5 bases. The CDR3 sequence is 12 residues long. With 0 bases removed from V and 15 bases from J, the gap between germline ends came to 13 bases. Germline CDR1 reads SGHNT; CDR2 reads YYREEE (reference sequence). The DNA for the CDR3 is TGTGCCAGCAGCTTGGATTCGGGGACGGCGTTCTTC. Residues: CASSLDSGTAFF.

This clone was observed a few times. This chain links TRBV4-2 with TRBJ1-2; D call uncertain. The CDR3 sequence is 14 residues long. V was cut by 2 bases and J by 8 bases, with 15 bases left in between. Germline CDR1 is LGHNA and CDR2 is YNFKEQ. The CDR3 spells CASSQLPSTGGYTF. The CDR3 nucleotides are TGTGCCAGCAGCCAACTACCTTCGACGGGCGGCTACACCTTC.

V gene TRBV7-3 combines with J gene TRBJ2-1, with 7 bases matching TRBD2. Trimming took 2 bases from V and 9 from J; bases not matched to a gene: 7. This CDR3 has 14 amino acids. Germline V lookup: CDR1 SGHTA, CDR2 FQGTGA. The chain's CDR3 is CASSLGGSQFEQFF. CDR3 bases: TGTGCCAGCAGCTTAGGCGGGAGCCAATTTGAGCAGTTCTTC.